This T cell receptor (beta chain) was sequenced for a study of identical twins (dated by TCRdb to between 2015 and 2016). With regard to the full study: The study deep-sequenced TCR alpha and beta repertoires from monozygotic twins, unrelated adults of various ages and cord blood to test whether fetal clonotypes persist. Replicate twin experiments were performed at different times using different library preparation protocols to rule out contamination. What the work shows at the level of the full study, not this receptor alone: Abundant cord blood beta clonotypes carried fewer insertions; young adult naive repertoires showed a weaker similar trend, while memory repertoires showed none. In monozygotic twins, recombination models systematically underestimated out-of-frame TCR alpha sharing, but the models matched the sharing seen between unrelated individuals. Because the same donors could not be followed over many years, conclusions were based on cross-sectional statistical analysis. A weaker excess of twin sharing was found in beta out-of-frame sequences because the signal-to-noise ratio was lowered by fewer shared sequences. Zero-insertion analyses could be partly confounded by invariant T cells such as MAIT and iNKT, although diverse VJ usage argued against such confounding for most clonotypes. Compared with coincidental sharing between unrelated individuals, an excess of low generation-probability sequences was observed among out-of-frame TCR alpha sequences shared between twins.

Concerning this clonotype: Its antigen is unknown. The input lacks base qualities; no much larger clone sits a single base away.

The method behind the library was 5' RACE. This sample was sequenced with an Illumina HiSeq 2000. A universal primer binding site was added through template switching, and the final cDNA carried a unique molecular identifier so that TCR cDNA molecules could be counted accurately. Specific primers in the conserved constant-segment region were used to synthesize first-strand cDNA for TCR alpha and beta chains. Each cDNA library was double barcoded, with a SMART-Mk sample barcode plus Illumina barcodes, to control for contamination. TruSeq adapter sequences and Illumina sample barcodes were added in two successive PCR steps. TCR alpha and beta cDNA libraries were sequenced on the Illumina HiSeq platform with custom primers. Processing in the source paper ran as follows. Unique molecular identifiers were extracted from raw reads with MiGEC, and CDR3 positions were determined with MiXCR. Recombination models were inferred per individual with the repgenHMM and IGoR tools using an EM algorithm. Shared clonotype analysis was performed with the tcR package in R, normalizing sharing by the product of cloneset sizes. Out-of-frame nonproductive sequences were analyzed to study raw recombination free of thymic and clonal selection effects. TCRdb trimmed the raw reads at Q25, called clones with MiXCR and kept productive beta chains. One record per CDR3 amino acid sequence lists the most common genes and DNA. V and J calls and clone size were set by TCRdb, not the authors. The sample includes approximately 630,000 distinct CDR3 sequences, with 7.1% observed a single time. Clones ranked in the top ten supply 1.5% to 2% of the sample.

Every donor in the study was a healthy Caucasian. Three pairs of female monozygotic twins, all aged roughly 18 to 29 years, were included in the twin cohort. RNA for TCR libraries was isolated from peripheral blood mononuclear cells. The sample also formed part of further work on yellow fever vaccine responses in identical twins. From that second study: The T cell response to vaccination in identical twins was reported by the authors to appear partly convergent and partly personalized. In the study, vaccine-responding T cell clones were precisely tracked in identical twins.

The sample taken for sequencing was PBMCs. This TCR derives from a young woman in good health.

The DNA sequence reads TGTGCCAGCAGCTTGGGGGGTTCAGTCGAGCAGTACTTC. This gives the protein CASSLGGSVEQYF. This sequence uses TRBV7-9 and TRBJ2-7; perhaps TRBD2 is the D gene, with 6 bases matching. Taken from the germline V gene (reference sequence), the CDR1 and CDR2 loops are SEHNR and FQNEAQ. The CDR3 starts with the cysteine, ends with the phenylalanine, and has 13 residues. Only CDR3 DNA is held: 39 bases, read in frame from base 1. V and J are truncated by 3 bases and 6 bases respectively, leaving an intervening sequence of 12 bases.